These 12 T cell receptor beta chains came from one sample sequenced in a study of blood T cell repertoires in COVID-19. Clones were sequenced by immunoSEQ multiplex PCR, and TCRdb holds only the in-frame ones, with some missing. The sample lists around 130,000 clones; about 86% were seen once. The sample taken for sequencing was peripheral blood. The receptors come from a woman between 50 and 59 years old who had recovered from COVID-19.

The chain employs TRBV28 and TRBJ1-2; D unresolved. Trimming took 2 bases from V and 4 from J, leaving 14 bases between them. The germline gives CDR1 MDHEN, CDR2 SYDVKM. This CDR3 is 15 amino acids long. The CDR3 DNA is TGTGCCAGCAGTTTAGCGGCCGTAAGGAGCTATGGCTACACCTTC. The encoded protein is CASSLAAVRSYGYTF.

The chain carries TRBV2 and TRBJ1-6; TRBD1 matches 10 bases. Germline loops: CDR1 SNHLY, CDR2 FYNNEI. The V segment lost 3 bases and the J segment 7 bases; nucleotides outside the gene matches: 0. The CDR3 covers 14 residues. The CDR3 is CASSEGQGNSPLHF. The DNA for the CDR3 is TGTGCCAGCAGTGAGGGACAGGGGAATTCACCCCTCCACTTT.

V usage is TRBV6-6 and J usage is TRBJ1-6, with 7 bases lining up with TRBD1. The germline V gene encodes CDR1 MNHNY and CDR2 SVGAGI (reference sequence). CDR3 length: 15 residues. The trim removed 3 bases at V and 11 bases at J, leaving 10 bases unmatched. Written as DNA, the CDR3 is TGTGCCAGCAGTTATCCCACCGGACAGGCTGCACCCCTCCACTTT. This gives the protein CASSYPTGQAAPLHF.

V is TRBV13 and J is TRBJ1-1, with 7 positions matching TRBD1. J lost 10 bases, V lost 5 bases, and 7 bases had no gene match. CDR3 size: 12 residues. The germline V gene has CDR1 PRHDT and CDR2 FYEKMQ (reference sequence). The CDR3 reads CASSRQGRRAFF. CDR3 in DNA: TGTGCCAGCAGCAGACAGGGTCGTCGAGCTTTCTTT.

V is TRBV6-5 and J is TRBJ2-7, with unresolved D. CDR3 size: 14 residues. Deletions cut 0 bases from V and 3 bases from J, with 9 bases between. The germline V gene has CDR1 MNHEY and CDR2 SVGAGI. CDR3 region: CASSYSTRSYEQYF. In DNA, the CDR3 is TGTGCCAGCAGTTACTCGACTCGGAGCTACGAGCAGTACTTC.

The chain combines TRBV6-1 with TRBJ2-3; 9 positions match TRBD1. Germline CDR1 reads MNHNS; CDR2 reads SASEGT. J gave up 6 bases and V 2 bases, and 9 bases lay outside the gene matches. The CDR3 is 16 residues long. The CDR3 reads CASSEILTGGGDTQYF. CDR3 nucleotides: TGTGCCAGCAGTGAAATATTGACAGGGGGAGGCGATACGCAGTATTTT.

This clone was observed a few times. J is TRBJ1-6 and V is TRBV30, with D possibly TRBD1 on 5 matching bases. The CDR3 consists of 15 residues. Looked up from germline, CDR1 is GTSNPN and CDR2 is SVGIG (reference sequence). V gave up 2 bases and J gave up 7 bases, with 15 bases separating them. The CDR3 loop reads CAWSSRVLGNSPLHF. CDR3 nucleotide sequence: TGTGCCTGGAGTTCCAGGGTGTTGGGAAATTCACCCCTCCACTTT. The variable domain in full, with the rest retrieved from reference TRBV30 and TRBJ1-6, is SQTIHQWPATLVQPVGSPLSLECTVEGTSNPNLYWYRQAAGRGLQLLFYSVGIGQISSEVPQNLSASRPQDRQFILSSKKLLLSDSGFYLCAWSSRVLGNSPLHFGNGTRLTVT.

The chain couples TRBV30 to TRBJ2-3, with TRBD2 matching 8 bases. Germline loops: CDR1 GTSNPN, CDR2 SVGIG (reference sequence). The CDR3 sequence is 18 residues long. The trim removed 0 bases at V and 0 bases at J, leaving 11 bases unmatched. CDR3 bases: TGTGCCTGGAGTGTACTTGCAGGAACTAGCGGAAGCACAGATACGCAGTATTTT. As protein: CAWSVLAGTSGSTDTQYF.

The chain uses TRBV18 and TRBJ2-1; no firm D call. The germline V gene encodes CDR1 KGHSH and CDR2 LQKENI. The CDR3 is 13 amino acids. V was clipped by 5 bases and J by 7 bases, with 12 bases between them. CDR3 loop: CASSAQSLNEQFF. The CDR3, as DNA: TGTGCCAGCTCAGCCCAGTCCTTAAATGAGCAGTTCTTC.

A word on this clone: One end of the junction fails to match germline, which may point to a read error. The chain carries TRBV19 and TRBJ2-3; perhaps TRBD2 as D (7 bases). The germline V gene has CDR1 LNHDA and CDR2 SQIVND (reference sequence). The CDR3 contains 16 residues. As DNA, the CDR3 is TGTGCCAGTAGTATGGGGAGGGGGGGCCCCACATATACGCAGTATTTT. Translating it yields CASSMGRGGPTYTQYF.

This clone has only one observation. The chain couples TRBV3-1 (or the pseudogene TRBV3-2) to TRBJ2-3, with 9 bases lining up with TRBD2. There are 15 residues in the CDR3. Germline V gene lookup returns CDR1 LGHDT and CDR2 YNNKEL (reference sequence). J lost 0 bases, V lost 4 bases, and 2 bases had no gene match. The CDR3 reads CASSLGLASTDTQYF. In DNA, the CDR3 is TGTGCCAGCAGCCTAGGACTAGCGAGCACAGATACGCAGTATTTT.

This clone was counted once. The gene calls are TRBV5-1 and TRBJ2-2, with 9 positions matching TRBD1. The CDR3 loop spans 16 amino acids. CDR1 is SGHRS, CDR2 YFSETQ, per germline. J gave up 7 bases and V 4 bases, and 11 bases lay outside the gene matches. CDR3 sequence reads: CASSPPGQGYIGELFF. CDR3 bases: TGCGCCAGCAGCCCGCCGGGACAGGGATATATCGGGGAGCTGTTTTTT.